This T cell receptor (beta chain) originates from a study of cytomegalovirus exposure and HLA in healthy donors. Use of 60 Vbeta and 13 Jbeta primers characterized the PCR. Data came from immunoSEQ multiplex PCR; TCRdb stores just in-frame clones and leaves some out. Here the sample spans more than 90,000 clones, approximately 77% being singletons. Germline trimming cut 2 bases from V and 3 bases from J; bases unmatched to any gene: 3. The germline gives CDR1 MNHNY, CDR2 SVGAGI (reference sequence). This CDR3 has 15 residues. The chain has TRBV6-6 and TRBJ1-5, with 8 bases fitting TRBD1. The TCR comes from a female donor in good health and CMV-seronegative. Material for sequencing was PBMCs. In DNA form, the CDR3 reads TGTGCCAGCAGTTACCTGGACAGGGTCAATCAGCCCCAGCATTTT. Translation gives CASSYLDRVNQPQHF.